The subject of this entry is one TCR beta chain. Assay: immunoSEQ multiplex PCR; the TCRdb copy retains only in-frame clones and omits some. The sample holds about 81,000 clones, roughly 95% seen once. The CDR3 runs 18 residues. Per the germline V gene, CDR1 is MDHEN and CDR2 is SYDVKM. V trimming: 2 bases; J trimming: 3 bases; junction bases outside the gene matches: 13. The entry originates in a study of technical replicates of blood from several donors. The chain couples TRBV28 to TRBJ2-3, with 8 bases identical to TRBD1. This clonotype was sampled from a human donor in good health. The sequencing sample was made of T cells isolated from PBMCs. CDR3 sequence reads: CASSLGTLRDRRTDTQYF. CDR3 coding DNA: TGTGCCAGCAGTTTAGGAACCCTCCGGGACAGGAGAACAGATACGCAGTATTTT. The whole variable domain, filled in from reference TRBV28 and TRBJ2-3, reads DVKVTQSSRYLVKRTGEKVFLECVQDMDHENMFWYRQDPGLGLRLIYFSYDVKMKEKGDIPEGYSVSREKKERFSLILESASTNQTSMYLCASSLGTLRDRRTDTQYFGPGTRLTVL.